This entry concerns a single T cell receptor beta chain. This entry is derived from a study of T cell responses to AZD1222 COVID-19 vaccine. The V and J ends lost 2 bases and 0 bases respectively, with 11 bases between them. The CDR3 is made up of 15 amino acids. The V gene's germline CDR1 is ENHRY and CDR2 SYGVKD. Profiling relied on immunoSEQ multiplex PCR, and the TCRdb table lists in-frame clones only, not all of them. The table includes 120,000 or so clones, 88% detected once. The receptor's source is an adult in good health. The gene calls are TRBV10-3 and TRBJ2-7; tentatively, D is TRBD1 (6 bases). The sample in question was peripheral blood, obtained on day 0 of MenACWY control vaccination. The CDR3 sequence: CAISETTGLSYEQYF. The CDR3 DNA reads TGTGCCATCAGTGAGACGACAGGCCTCTCCTACGAGCAGTACTTC.